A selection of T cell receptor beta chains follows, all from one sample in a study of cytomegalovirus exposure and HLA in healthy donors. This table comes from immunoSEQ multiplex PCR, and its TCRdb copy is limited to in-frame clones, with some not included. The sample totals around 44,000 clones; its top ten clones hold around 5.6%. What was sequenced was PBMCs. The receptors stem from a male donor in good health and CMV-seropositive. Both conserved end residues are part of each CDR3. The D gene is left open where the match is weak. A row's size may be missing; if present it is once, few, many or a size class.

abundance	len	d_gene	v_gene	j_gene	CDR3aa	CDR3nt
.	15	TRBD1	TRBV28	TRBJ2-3	CASSVTGALTDTQYF	TGTGCCAGCAGTGTAACAGGGGCGTTAACAGATACGCAGTATTTT
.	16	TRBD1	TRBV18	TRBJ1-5	CASSQSGTGSNQPQHF	TGTGCCAGCTCACAGTCCGGGACAGGGTCCAATCAGCCCCAGCATTTT
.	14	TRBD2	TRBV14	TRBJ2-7	CASSHRTSGYEQYF	TGTGCCAGCAGCCACCGGACTAGCGGATACGAGCAGTACTTC
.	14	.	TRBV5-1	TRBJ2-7	CASSSQGPSYEQYF	TGCGCCAGCAGCTCGCAGGGCCCCTCCTACGAGCAGTACTTC
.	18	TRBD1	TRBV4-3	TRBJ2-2	CASSQETSTGDNTGELFF	TGCGCCAGCAGCCAAGAAACATCGACAGGGGACAACACCGGGGAGCTGTTTTTT
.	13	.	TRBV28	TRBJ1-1	CASSRQAPTEAFF	TGTGCCAGCAGTAGACAGGCACCCACTGAAGCTTTCTTT
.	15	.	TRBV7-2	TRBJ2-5	CASSPLGFGKETQYF	TGTGCCAGCAGCCCCCTGGGGTTCGGGAAAGAGACCCAGTACTTC
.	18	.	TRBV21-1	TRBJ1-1	CASSKGGTGYDPDPEAFF	TGTGCCAGCAGCAAAGGGGGGACAGGGTATGACCCTGACCCTGAAGCTTTCTTT
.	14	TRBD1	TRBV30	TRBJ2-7	CAWSVGQGVGEQYF	TGTGCCTGGAGTGTAGGGCAGGGGGTCGGGGAGCAGTACTTC
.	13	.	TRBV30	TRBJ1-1	CAWSTDLNTEAFF	TGTGCCTGGAGTACGGACTTGAACACTGAAGCTTTCTTT
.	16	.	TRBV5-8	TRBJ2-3	CASSLERGSYTDTQYF	TGTGCCAGCAGCTTGGAGAGGGGGTCCTACACAGATACGCAGTATTTT
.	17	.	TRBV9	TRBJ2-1	CASSPYQGRRSYNEQFF	TGTGCCAGCAGCCCCTACCAGGGAAGACGGAGCTACAATGAGCAGTTCTTC
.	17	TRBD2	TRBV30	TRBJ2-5	CAWSVYGSGVGEETQYF	TGTGCCTGGAGTGTATATGGTAGCGGGGTTGGGGAAGAGACCCAGTACTTC
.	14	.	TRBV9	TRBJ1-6	CASSIYSYNSPLHF	TGTGCCAGCAGCATCTACAGTTATAATTCACCCCTCCACTTT
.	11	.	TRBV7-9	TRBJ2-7	CASTQGYEQYF	TGTGCCAGCACCCAGGGTTACGAGCAGTACTTC
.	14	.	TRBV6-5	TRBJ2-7	CASSLRTGLYEQYF	TGTGCCAGCAGTCTCCGTACGGGACTCTACGAGCAGTACTTC
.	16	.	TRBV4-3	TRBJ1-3	CASSQDPRGAGNTIYF	TGCGCCAGCAGCCAAGATCCCCGGGGAGCCGGAAACACCATATATTTT
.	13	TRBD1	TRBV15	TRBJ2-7	CATSPDREYEQYF	TGTGCCACCAGCCCCGACAGGGAGTACGAGCAGTACTTC
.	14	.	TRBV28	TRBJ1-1	CASSSEQGPGMAFF	TGTGCCAGCAGTTCCGAACAGGGACCGGGAATGGCTTTCTTT
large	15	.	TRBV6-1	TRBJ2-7	CASSEEATDSYEQYF	TGTGCCAGCAGTGAAGAGGCGACAGACTCCTACGAGCAGTACTTC
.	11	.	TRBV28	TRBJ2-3	CASSFAVEQYF	TGTGCCAGCAGTTTCGCAGTCGAGCAGTATTTT
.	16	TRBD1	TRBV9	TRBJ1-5	CASRYSRDREDQPQHF	TGTGCCAGCAGGTATTCTAGGGACAGGGAGGATCAGCCCCAGCATTTT
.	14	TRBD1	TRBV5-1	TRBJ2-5	CASSSTGAQETQYF	TGCGCCAGCAGCTCGACAGGGGCCCAAGAGACCCAGTACTTC
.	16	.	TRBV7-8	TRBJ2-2	CASSLARLSNTGELFF	TGTGCCAGCAGCTTAGCGAGACTCTCGAACACCGGGGAGCTGTTTTTT
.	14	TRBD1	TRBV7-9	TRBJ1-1	CASSLVQGYTEAFF	TGTGCCAGCAGCTTGGTACAGGGGTACACTGAAGCTTTCTTT
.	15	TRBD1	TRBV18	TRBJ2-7	CASSPPGTGRYEQYF	TGTGCCAGCTCACCTCCCGGGACAGGGAGGTACGAGCAGTACTTC